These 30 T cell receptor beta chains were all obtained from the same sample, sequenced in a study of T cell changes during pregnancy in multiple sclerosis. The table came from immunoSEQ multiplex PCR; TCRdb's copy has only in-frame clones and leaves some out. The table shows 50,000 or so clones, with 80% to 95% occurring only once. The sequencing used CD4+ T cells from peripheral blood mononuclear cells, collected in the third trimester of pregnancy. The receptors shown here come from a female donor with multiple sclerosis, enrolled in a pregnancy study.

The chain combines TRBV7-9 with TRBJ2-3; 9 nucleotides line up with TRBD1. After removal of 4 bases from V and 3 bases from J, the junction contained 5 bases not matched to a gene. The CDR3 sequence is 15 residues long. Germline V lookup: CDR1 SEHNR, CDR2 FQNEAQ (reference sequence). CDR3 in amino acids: CASSSLGQGTDTQYF. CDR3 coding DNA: TGTGCCAGCAGCTCTCTAGGACAGGGGACAGATACGCAGTATTTT.

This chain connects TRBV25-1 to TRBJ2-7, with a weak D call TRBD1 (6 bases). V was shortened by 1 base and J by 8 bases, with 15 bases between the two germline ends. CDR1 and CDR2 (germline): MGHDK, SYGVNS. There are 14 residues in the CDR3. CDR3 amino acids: CASSEFWTASQQYF. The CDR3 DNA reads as TGTGCCAGCAGTGAATTCTGGACAGCGAGCCAGCAGTACTTC.

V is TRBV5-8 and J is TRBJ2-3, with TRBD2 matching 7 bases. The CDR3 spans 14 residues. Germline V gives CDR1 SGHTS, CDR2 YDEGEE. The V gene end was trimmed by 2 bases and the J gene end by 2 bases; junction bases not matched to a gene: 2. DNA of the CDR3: TGTGCCAGCAGCTTCGGACTAGACACAGATACGCAGTATTTT. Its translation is CASSFGLDTDTQYF. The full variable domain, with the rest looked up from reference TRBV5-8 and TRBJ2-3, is EAGVTQSPTHLIKTRGQQATLRCSPISGHTSVYWYQQALGLGLQFLLWYDEGEERNRGNFPPRFSGRQFPNYSSELNVNALELEDSALYLCASSFGLDTDTQYFGPGTRLTVL.

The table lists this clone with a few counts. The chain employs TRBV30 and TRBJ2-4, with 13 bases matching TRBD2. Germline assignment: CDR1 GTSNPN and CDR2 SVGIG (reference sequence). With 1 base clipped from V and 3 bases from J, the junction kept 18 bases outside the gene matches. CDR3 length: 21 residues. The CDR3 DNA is TGTGCCTGGAGTGACGGACTAGCGGGAGATCTTATGGCAATAGACAAAAACATTCAGTACTTC. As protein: CAWSDGLAGDLMAIDKNIQYF.

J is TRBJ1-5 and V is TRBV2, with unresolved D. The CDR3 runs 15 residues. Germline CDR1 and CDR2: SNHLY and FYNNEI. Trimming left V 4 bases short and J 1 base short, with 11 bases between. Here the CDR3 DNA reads TGTGCCAGCAGTGGGACCGGAGGGAGCAATCAGCCCCAGCATTTT. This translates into CASSGTGGSNQPQHF.

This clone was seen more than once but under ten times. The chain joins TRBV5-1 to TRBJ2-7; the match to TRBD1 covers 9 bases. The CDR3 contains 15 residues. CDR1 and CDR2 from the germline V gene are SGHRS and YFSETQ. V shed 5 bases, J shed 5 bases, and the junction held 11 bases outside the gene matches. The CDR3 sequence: CASRFRGQGKDEQYF. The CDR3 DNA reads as TGCGCCAGCAGATTCAGGGGACAGGGAAAGGACGAGCAGTACTTC. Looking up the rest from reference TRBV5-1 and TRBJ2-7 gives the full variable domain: KAGVTQTPRYLIKTRGQQVTLSCSPISGHRSVSWYQQTPGQGLQFLFEYFSETQRNKGNFPGRFSGRQFSNSRSEMNVSTLELGDSALYLCASRFRGQGKDEQYFGPGTRLTVT.

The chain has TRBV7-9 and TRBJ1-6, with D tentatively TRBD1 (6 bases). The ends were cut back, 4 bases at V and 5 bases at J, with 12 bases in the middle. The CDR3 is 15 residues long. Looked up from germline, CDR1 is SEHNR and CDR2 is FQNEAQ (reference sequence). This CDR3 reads CASSSDRRNNSPLHF. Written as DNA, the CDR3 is TGTGCCAGCAGCTCTGACAGGCGAAATAATTCACCCCTCCACTTT.

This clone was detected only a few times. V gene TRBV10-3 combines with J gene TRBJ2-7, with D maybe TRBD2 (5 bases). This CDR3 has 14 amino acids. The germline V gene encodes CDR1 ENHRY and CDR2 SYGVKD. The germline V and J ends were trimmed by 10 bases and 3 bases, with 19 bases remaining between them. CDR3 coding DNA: TGTGCCACCACTAGAAGCCTTTGGGGCTACGAGCAGTACTTC. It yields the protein CATTRSLWGYEQYF.

The CDR3 bases are TGCGCCAGCAGCTTGGACGTAGGGGCAGCAAACACTGAAGCTTTCTTT. It encodes CASSLDVGAANTEAFF. The chain is built from TRBV5-1 and TRBJ1-1, with D tentatively TRBD1 (5 bases). Trimming pared 0 bases from V and 2 bases from J, leaving 14 bases between. CDR1 SGHRS and CDR2 YFSETQ come from the germline V gene. This CDR3 region has 16 residues. The variable domain in full, with the rest retrieved from reference TRBV5-1 and TRBJ1-1, is KAGVTQTPRYLIKTRGQQVTLSCSPISGHRSVSWYQQTPGQGLQFLFEYFSETQRNKGNFPGRFSGRQFSNSRSEMNVSTLELGDSALYLCASSLDVGAANTEAFFGQGTRLTVV.

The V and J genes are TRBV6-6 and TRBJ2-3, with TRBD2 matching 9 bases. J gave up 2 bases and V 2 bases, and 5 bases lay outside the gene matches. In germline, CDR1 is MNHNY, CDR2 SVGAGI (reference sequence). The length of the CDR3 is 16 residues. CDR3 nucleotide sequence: TGTGCCAGCAGTTACGGTGCGGGGGGGGACACAGATACGCAGTATTTT. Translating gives CASSYGAGGDTDTQYF.

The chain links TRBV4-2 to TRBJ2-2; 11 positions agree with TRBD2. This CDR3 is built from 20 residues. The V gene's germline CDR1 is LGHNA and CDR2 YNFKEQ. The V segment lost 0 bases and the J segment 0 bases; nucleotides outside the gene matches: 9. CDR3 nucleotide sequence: TGTGCCAGCAGCCAAGATTGGCTAGCGGGGGGCCGGACGAACACCGGGGAGCTGTTTTTT. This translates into CASSQDWLAGGRTNTGELFF.

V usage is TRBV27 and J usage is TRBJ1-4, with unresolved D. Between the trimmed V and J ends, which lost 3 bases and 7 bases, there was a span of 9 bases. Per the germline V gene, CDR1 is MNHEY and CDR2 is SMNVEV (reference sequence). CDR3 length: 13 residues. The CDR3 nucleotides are TGTGCCAGCAGTTTTTCAGGATTTGAAAAACTGTTTTTT. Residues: CASSFSGFEKLFF.

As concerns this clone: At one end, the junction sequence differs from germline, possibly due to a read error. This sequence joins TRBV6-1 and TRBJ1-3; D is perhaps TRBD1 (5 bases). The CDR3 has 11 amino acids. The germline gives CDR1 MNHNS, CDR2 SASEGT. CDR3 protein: CASSGGSRYDF. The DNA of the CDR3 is TGTGCCAGCAGTGGGGGCAGTCGATACGATTTT.

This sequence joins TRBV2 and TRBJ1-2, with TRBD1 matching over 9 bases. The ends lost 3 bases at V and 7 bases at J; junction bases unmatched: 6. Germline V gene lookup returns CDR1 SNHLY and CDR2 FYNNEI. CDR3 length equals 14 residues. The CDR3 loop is CASSDPGTGIGYTF. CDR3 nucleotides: TGTGCCAGCAGTGACCCCGGGACAGGGATTGGCTACACCTTC.

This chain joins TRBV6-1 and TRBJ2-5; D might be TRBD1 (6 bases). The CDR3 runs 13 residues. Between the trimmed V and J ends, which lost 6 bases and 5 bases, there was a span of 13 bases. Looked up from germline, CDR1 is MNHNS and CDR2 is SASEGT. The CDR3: CASRSTGSETQYF. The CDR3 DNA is TGTGCCAGCAGATCCACAGGGTCGGAGACCCAGTACTTC.

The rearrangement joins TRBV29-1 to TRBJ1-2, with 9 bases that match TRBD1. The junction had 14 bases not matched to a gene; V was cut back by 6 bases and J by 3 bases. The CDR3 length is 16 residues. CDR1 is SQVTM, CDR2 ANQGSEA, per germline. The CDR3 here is CSVRVQGASLYYGYTF. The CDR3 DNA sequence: TGCAGCGTCAGGGTACAGGGGGCCTCCTTATACTATGGCTACACCTTC.

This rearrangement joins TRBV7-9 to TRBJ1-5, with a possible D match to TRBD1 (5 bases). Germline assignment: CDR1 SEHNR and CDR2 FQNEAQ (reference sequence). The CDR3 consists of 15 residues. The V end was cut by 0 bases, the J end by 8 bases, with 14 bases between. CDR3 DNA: TGTGCCAGCAGCTTAGCCATTGACAGTCAGGAGCCCCAGCATTTT. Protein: CASSLAIDSQEPQHF.

The CDR3 DNA sequence: TGTGCCAGTAGTATTCCAGAAAACAATGAGCAGTTCTTC. It specifies CASSIPENNEQFF. The rearrangement joins TRBV19 to TRBJ2-1, with D unresolved. In germline, CDR1 is LNHDA, CDR2 SQIVND (reference sequence). The V and J ends lost 3 bases and 5 bases respectively, with 8 bases between them. The length of the CDR3 is 13 residues. Full variable domain (outside the CDR3, taken from reference TRBV19 and TRBJ2-1): DGGITQSPKYLFRKEGQNVTLSCEQNLNHDAMYWYRQDPGQGLRLIYYSQIVNDFQKGDIAEGYSVSREKKESFPLTVTSAQKNPTAFYLCASSIPENNEQFFGPGTRLTVL.

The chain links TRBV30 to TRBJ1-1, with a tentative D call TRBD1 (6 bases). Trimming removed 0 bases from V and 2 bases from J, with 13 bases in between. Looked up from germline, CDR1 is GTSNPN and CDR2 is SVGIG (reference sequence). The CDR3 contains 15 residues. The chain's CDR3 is CAWSVLRQVNTEAFF. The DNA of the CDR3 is TGTGCCTGGAGTGTACTAAGACAGGTTAACACTGAAGCTTTCTTT.

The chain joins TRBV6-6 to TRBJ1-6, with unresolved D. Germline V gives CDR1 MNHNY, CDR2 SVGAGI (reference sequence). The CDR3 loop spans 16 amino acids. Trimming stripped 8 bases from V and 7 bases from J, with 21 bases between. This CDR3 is CASLRGEGGGNSPLHF. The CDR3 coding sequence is TGTGCCAGCCTCCGGGGAGAAGGCGGTGGCAATTCACCCCTCCACTTT.

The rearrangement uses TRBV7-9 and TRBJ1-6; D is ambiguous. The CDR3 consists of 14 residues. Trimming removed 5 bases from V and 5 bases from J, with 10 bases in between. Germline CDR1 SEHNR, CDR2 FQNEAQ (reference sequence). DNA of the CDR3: TGTGCCAGCAGCCTCGGAGGGAATAATTCACCCCTCCACTTT. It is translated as CASSLGGNNSPLHF.

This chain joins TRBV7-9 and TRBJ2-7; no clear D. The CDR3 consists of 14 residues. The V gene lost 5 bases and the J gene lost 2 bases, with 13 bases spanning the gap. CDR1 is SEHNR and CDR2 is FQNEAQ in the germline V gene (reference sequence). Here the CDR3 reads CASSRDGRTYEQYF. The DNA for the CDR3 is TGTGCCAGCAGCCGAGACGGCAGGACCTACGAGCAGTACTTC.

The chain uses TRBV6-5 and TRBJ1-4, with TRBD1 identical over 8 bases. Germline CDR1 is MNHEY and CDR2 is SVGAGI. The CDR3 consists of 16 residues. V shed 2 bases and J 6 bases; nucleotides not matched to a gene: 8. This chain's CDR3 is CASSYRGTGGDEKLFF. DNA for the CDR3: TGTGCCAGCAGTTACCGCGGGACAGGTGGAGATGAAAAACTGTTTTTT.

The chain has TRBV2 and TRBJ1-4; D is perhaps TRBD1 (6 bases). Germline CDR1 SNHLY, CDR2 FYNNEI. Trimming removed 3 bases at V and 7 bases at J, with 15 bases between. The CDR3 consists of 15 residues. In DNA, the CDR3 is TGTGCCAGCAGTGACCTTCTGGGGGCGGGTGAAAAACTGTTTTTT. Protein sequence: CASSDLLGAGEKLFF.

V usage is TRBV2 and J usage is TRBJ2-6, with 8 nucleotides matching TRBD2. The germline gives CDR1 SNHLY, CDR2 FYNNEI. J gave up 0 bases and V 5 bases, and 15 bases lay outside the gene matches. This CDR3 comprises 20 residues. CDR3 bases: TGTGCCAGCAGTCCATCGCCCTTTAGCGGGGCAACCTCTGGGGCCAACGTCCTGACTTTC. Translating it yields CASSPSPFSGATSGANVLTF.

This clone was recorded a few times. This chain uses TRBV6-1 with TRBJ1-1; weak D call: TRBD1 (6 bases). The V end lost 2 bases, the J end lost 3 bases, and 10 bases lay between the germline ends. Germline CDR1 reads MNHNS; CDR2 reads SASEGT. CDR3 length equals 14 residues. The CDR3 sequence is CASSETGRDTEAFF. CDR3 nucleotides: TGTGCCAGCAGTGAAACAGGGCGGGACACTGAAGCTTTCTTT.

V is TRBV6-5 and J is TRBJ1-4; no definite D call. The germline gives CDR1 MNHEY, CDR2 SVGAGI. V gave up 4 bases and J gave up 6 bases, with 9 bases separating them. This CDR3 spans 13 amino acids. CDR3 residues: CASSFTRHEKLFF. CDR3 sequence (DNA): TGTGCCAGCAGTTTCACGAGGCATGAAAAACTGTTTTTT.

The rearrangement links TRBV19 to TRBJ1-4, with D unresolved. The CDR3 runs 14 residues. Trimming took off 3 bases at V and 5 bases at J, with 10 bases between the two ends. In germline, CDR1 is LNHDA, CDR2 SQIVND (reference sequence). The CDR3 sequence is CASSIRVDNEKLFF. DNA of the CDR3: TGTGCCAGTAGTATTCGGGTCGACAATGAAAAACTGTTTTTT.

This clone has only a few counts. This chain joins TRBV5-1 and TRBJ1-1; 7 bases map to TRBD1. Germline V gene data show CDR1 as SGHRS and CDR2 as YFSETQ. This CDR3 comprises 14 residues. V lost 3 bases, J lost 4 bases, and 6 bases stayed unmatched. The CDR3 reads CASSSTGEITEAFF. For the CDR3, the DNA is TGCGCCAGCAGCTCCACAGGGGAAATCACTGAAGCTTTCTTT.

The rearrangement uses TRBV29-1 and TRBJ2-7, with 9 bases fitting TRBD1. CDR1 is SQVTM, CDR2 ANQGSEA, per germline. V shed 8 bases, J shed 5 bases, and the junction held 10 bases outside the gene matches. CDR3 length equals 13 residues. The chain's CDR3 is CSTSGTGYNEQYF. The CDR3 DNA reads TGCAGCACTTCCGGGACAGGGTATAACGAGCAGTACTTC.